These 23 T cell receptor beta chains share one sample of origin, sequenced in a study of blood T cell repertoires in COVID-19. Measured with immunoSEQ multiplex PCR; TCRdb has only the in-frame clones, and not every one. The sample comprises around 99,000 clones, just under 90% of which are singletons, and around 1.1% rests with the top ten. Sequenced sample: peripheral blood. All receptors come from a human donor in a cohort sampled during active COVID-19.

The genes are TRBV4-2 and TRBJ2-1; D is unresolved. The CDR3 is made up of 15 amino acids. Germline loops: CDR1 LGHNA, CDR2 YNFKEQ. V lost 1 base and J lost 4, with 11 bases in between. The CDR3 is CASSQALNSYNEQFF. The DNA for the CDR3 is TGTGCCAGCAGCCAAGCCCTTAACAGTTACAATGAGCAGTTCTTC.

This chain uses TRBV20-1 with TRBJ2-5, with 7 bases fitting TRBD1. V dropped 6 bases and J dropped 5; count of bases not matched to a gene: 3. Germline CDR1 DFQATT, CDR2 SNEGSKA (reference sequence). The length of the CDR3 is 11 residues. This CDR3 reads CSAGGSETQYF. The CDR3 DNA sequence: TGCAGTGCAGGGGGCAGTGAGACCCAGTACTTC.

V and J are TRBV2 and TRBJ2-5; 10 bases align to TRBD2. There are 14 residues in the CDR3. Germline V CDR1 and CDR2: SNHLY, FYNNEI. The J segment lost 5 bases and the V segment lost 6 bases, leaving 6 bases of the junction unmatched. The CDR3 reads CASRTLAGVETQYF. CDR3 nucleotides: TGTGCCAGCAGGACGCTAGCGGGAGTCGAGACCCAGTACTTC.

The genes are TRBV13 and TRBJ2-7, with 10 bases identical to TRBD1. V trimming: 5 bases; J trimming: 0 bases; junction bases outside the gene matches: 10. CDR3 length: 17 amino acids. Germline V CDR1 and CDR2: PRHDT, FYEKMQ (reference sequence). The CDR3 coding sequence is TGTGCCAGCAGCCCCGGGACAGGGGCCCATAGCTCCTACGAGCAGTACTTC. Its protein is CASSPGTGAHSSYEQYF.

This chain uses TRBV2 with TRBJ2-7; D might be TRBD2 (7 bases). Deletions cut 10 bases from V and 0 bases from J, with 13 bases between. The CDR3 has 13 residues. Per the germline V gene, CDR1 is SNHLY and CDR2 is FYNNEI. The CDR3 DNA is TGTGCCACCAAGGGGGGGGTCTCCTACGAGCAGTACTTC. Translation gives CATKGGVSYEQYF.

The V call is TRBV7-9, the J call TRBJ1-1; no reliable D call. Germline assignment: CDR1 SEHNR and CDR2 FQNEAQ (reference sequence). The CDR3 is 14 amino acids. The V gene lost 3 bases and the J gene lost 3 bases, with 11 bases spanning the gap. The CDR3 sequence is CASSLVEGYTEAFF. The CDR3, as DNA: TGTGCCAGCAGCTTGGTAGAGGGATACACTGAAGCTTTCTTT. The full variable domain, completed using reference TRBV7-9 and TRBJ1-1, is DTGVSQNPRHKITKRGQNVTFRCDPISEHNRLYWYRQTLGQGPEFLTYFQNEAQLEKSRLLSDRFSAERPKGSFSTLEIQRTEQGDSAMYLCASSLVEGYTEAFFGQGTRLTVV.

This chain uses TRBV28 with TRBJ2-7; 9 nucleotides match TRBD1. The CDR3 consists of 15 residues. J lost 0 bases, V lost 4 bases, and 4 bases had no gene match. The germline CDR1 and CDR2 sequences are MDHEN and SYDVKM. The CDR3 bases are TGTGCCAGCAGTTCGGGACAGGGCAACTCCTACGAGCAGTACTTC. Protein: CASSSGQGNSYEQYF.

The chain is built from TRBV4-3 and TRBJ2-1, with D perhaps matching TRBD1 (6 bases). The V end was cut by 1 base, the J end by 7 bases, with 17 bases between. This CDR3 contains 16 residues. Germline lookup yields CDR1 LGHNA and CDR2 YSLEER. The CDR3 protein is CASSQVWGRGENEQFF. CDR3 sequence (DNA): TGCGCCAGCAGCCAAGTGTGGGGGCGTGGAGAAAATGAGCAGTTCTTC.

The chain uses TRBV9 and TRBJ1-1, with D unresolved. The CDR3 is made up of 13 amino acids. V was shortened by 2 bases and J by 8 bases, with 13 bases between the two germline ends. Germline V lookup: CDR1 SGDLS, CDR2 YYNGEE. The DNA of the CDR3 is TGTGCCAGCAGCGTGGGAGGGTCCGGGGAAGCTTTCTTT. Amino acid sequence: CASSVGGSGEAFF.

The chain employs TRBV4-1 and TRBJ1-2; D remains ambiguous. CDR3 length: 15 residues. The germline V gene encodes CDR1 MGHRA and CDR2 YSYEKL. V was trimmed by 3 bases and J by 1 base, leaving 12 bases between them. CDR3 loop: CASSHNAGVNYGYTF. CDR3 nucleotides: TGCGCCAGCAGCCACAATGCGGGAGTTAACTATGGCTACACCTTC.

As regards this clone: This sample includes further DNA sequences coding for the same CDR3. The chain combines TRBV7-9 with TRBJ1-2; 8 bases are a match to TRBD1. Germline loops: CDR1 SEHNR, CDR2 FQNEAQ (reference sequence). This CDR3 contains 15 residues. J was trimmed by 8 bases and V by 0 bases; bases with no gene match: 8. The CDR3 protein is CASSLALQGVRGYTF. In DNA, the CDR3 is TGTGCCAGCAGCTTAGCCTTACAGGGGGTGCGGGGCTACACCTTC.

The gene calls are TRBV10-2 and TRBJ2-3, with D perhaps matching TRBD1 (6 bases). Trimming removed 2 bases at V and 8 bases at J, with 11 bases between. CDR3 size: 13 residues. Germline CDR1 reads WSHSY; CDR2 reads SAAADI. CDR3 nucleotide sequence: TGCGCCAGCAGTGAGAACAGGGCGGTTACGCAGTATTTT. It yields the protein CASSENRAVTQYF.

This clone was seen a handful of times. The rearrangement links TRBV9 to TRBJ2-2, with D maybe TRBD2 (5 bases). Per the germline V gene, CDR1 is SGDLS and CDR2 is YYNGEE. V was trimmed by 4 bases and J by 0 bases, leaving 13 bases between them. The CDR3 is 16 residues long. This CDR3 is CASSRPRGSNTGELFF. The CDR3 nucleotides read TGTGCCAGCAGCCGACCTCGGGGATCGAACACCGGGGAGCTGTTTTTT.

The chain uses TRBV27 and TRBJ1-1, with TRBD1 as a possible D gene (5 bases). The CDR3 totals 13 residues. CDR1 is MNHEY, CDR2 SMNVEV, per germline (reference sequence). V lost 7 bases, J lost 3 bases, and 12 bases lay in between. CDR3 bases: TGTGCCAGCAAACTGAGCAGGGACACTGAAGCTTTCTTT. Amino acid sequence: CASKLSRDTEAFF.

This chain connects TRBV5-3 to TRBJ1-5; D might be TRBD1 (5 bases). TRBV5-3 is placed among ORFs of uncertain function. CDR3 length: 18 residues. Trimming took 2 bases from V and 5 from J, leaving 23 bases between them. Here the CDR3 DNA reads TGTGCCAGAAGCTTTTTTTTTCTGGGGCAGCCTGAAGATCAGCCCCAGCATTTT. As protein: CARSFFFLGQPEDQPQHF.

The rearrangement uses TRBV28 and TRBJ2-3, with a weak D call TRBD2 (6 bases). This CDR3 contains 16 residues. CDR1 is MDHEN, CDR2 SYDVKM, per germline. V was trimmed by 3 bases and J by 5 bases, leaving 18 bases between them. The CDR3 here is CASSLIGFGRGDTQYF. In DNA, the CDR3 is TGTGCCAGCAGTTTGATTGGTTTCGGGCGGGGAGATACGCAGTATTTT.

The CDR3 is CASSPEGTANEQFF. DNA for the CDR3: TGTGCCAGCAGCCCCGAGGGGACTGCCAATGAGCAGTTCTTC. V gene TRBV7-8 combines with J gene TRBJ2-1, with a possible D match to TRBD2 (6 bases). The V gene lost 5 bases and the J gene lost 6 bases, with 14 bases spanning the gap. The CDR3 contains 14 residues. Germline V lookup: CDR1 SGHVS, CDR2 FQNEAQ.

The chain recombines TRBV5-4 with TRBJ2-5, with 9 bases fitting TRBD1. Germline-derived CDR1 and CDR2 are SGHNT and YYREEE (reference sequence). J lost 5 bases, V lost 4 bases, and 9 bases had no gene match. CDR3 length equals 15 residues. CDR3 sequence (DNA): TGTGCCAGCAGCGCGGACACAGGGGGCGTGGAGACCCAGTACTTC. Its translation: CASSADTGGVETQYF.

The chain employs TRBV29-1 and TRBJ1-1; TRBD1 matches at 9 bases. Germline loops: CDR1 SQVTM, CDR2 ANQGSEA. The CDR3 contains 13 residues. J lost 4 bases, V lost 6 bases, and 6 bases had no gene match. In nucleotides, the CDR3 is TGCAGCGTATGGGACAGGGTCGGCACTGAAGCTTTCTTT. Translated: CSVWDRVGTEAFF.

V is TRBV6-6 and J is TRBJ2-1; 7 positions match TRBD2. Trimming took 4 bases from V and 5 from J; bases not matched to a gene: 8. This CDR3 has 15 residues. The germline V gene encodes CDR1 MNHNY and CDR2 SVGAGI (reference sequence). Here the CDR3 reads CASSSRTSLDNEQFF. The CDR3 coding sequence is TGTGCCAGCAGTTCGCGGACTAGTTTAGACAATGAGCAGTTCTTC.

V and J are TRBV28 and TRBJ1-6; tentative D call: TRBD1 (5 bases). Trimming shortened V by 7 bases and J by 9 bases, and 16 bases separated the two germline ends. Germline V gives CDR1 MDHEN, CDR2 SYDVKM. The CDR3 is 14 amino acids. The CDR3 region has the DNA TGTGCCAGCACCCCTGGCGCCCAGGGTTCACCCCTCCACTTT. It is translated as CASTPGAQGSPLHF.

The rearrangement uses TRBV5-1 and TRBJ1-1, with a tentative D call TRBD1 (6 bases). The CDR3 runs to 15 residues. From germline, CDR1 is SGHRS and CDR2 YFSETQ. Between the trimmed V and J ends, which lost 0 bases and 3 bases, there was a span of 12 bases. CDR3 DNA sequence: TGCGCCAGCAGCTTGGACAAGGGGGTAGACACTGAAGCTTTCTTT. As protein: CASSLDKGVDTEAFF.

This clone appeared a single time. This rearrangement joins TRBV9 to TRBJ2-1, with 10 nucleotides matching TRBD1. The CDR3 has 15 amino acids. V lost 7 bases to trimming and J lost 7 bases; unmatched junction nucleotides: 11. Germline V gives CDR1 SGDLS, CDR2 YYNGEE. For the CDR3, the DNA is TGTGCCAGCTGCCCGGGACAGGGGAGTTATAATGAGCAGTTCTTC. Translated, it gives CASCPGQGSYNEQFF.